Below are 13 T cell receptor beta chains sequenced from a single sample in a study of T-cell reconstitution after alpha-beta-depleted transplantation in children. Researchers prepared the TCRbeta library using unique molecular identifiers, the study reports. TCRdb re-analysed the PCR reads in MiXCR, keeping a single row per CDR3 protein. The profile shows more than 550,000 distinct CDR3 sequences, over 9.5% of them singletons. Sample: PBMCs from the stem cell graft donor, taken from the stem cell graft. All receptors derive from a human donor who donated a stem cell graft to a child with acute myeloid leukemia.

This clonotype was counted only a few times. This sequence joins TRBV29-1 and TRBJ2-1, with D possibly TRBD2 on 6 matching bases. The V gene's germline CDR1 is SQVTM and CDR2 ANQGSEA. The CDR3 is 14 amino acids. Trimming pared 6 bases from V and 6 bases from J, leaving 18 bases between. The CDR3 DNA reads TGCAGCGTGGGGGGAAGCTTCGGGTCCAATGAGCAGTTCTTC. This gives the protein CSVGGSFGSNEQFF.

In this sample, this clonotype turned up many times. The rearrangement uses TRBV11-2 and TRBJ2-2, with 10 nucleotides matching TRBD1. The CDR3 loop spans 16 amino acids. The trim removed 3 bases at V and 3 bases at J, leaving 4 bases unmatched. Germline-derived CDR1 and CDR2 are SGHAT and FQNNGV. CDR3 sequence reads: CASSFRQGADTGELFF. CDR3 nucleotides: TGTGCCAGCAGCTTCAGACAGGGGGCGGACACCGGGGAGCTGTTTTTT.

The rearrangement joins TRBV20-1 to TRBJ2-3, with D unresolved. Germline lookup yields CDR1 DFQATT and CDR2 SNEGSKA (reference sequence). The CDR3 is made up of 12 amino acids. V was shortened by 6 bases and J by 0 bases, with 7 bases between the two germline ends. CDR3 sequence reads: CSAATSTDTQYF. The DNA for the CDR3 is TGCAGTGCCGCGACTAGCACAGATACGCAGTATTTT.

The table lists this clonotype with a few counts. The V and J genes are TRBV10-3 and TRBJ2-5, with 13 bases fitting TRBD2. This CDR3 contains 15 residues. Germline CDR1 is ENHRY and CDR2 is SYGVKD. The V segment lost 4 bases and the J segment 2 bases; nucleotides outside the gene matches: 1. The CDR3 is CAISGTSGRQETQYF. In nucleotides, the CDR3 is TGTGCCATCAGTGGGACTAGCGGGAGACAAGAGACCCAGTACTTC.

This clonotype was seen more than once but under ten times. For the CDR3, the DNA is TGTGCCAGCAGCTTTCCGCCGCGTGAGCAGTTCTTC. Amino acids: CASSFPPREQFF. This rearrangement joins TRBV7-3 to TRBJ2-1; D remains unclear. Germline CDR1 SGHTA, CDR2 FQGTGA. V was trimmed by 3 bases and J by 9 bases, leaving 9 bases between them. This CDR3 has 12 amino acids.

This rearrangement joins TRBV3-1 to TRBJ2-7; no reliable D call. Germline values: CDR1 LGHDT, CDR2 YNNKEL (reference sequence). This CDR3 contains 15 residues. The V end was cut by 3 bases, the J end by 4 bases, with 16 bases between. The DNA of the CDR3 is TGTGCCAGCAGCCATCCGGGCGATCGTGAGTACGAGCAGTACTTC. This sequence encodes CASSHPGDREYEQYF.

This clonotype was detected only a few times. This chain links TRBV20-1 with TRBJ2-1, with 11 positions matching TRBD2. J gave up 5 bases and V 0 bases, and 3 bases lay outside the gene matches. Germline V gene data show CDR1 as DFQATT and CDR2 as SNEGSKA (reference sequence). CDR3 length: 15 residues. In DNA, the CDR3 is TGCAGTGCTAGAGAACCGGGACTAGCGGACAATGAGCAGTTCTTC. Translation: CSAREPGLADNEQFF.

This clonotype was found a few times. J is TRBJ2-1 and V is TRBV29-1; no reliable D call. Germline V gene lookup returns CDR1 SQVTM and CDR2 ANQGSEA. CDR3 size: 14 residues. V lost 6 bases and J lost 0, with 12 bases in between. The CDR3 DNA reads TGCAGCGTCCCCGGGCCTCGCTCCTACAATGAGCAGTTCTTC. It is translated as CSVPGPRSYNEQFF.

Only a few counts were recorded for this clonotype. The chain uses TRBV6-2 or TRBV6-3 and TRBJ2-1; 8 positions agree with TRBD2. Looked up from germline, CDR1 is MNHEY and CDR2 is SVGEGT. CDR3 length: 16 residues. After removal of 3 bases from V and 6 bases from J, the junction contained 10 bases not matched to a gene. The CDR3 coding sequence is TGTGCCAGCAGTTATTTTGGGACTAGTACCGCCAATGAGCAGTTCTTC. Its translation: CASSYFGTSTANEQFF.

This clonotype was counted between two and nine times. The J gene is TRBJ2-5, the V gene TRBV4-3, with D possibly being TRBD2 (6 bases). Germline loops: CDR1 LGHNA, CDR2 YSLEER. The CDR3 loop spans 16 amino acids. The V and J ends lost 0 bases and 2 bases respectively, with 13 bases between them. The CDR3 reads CASSQEGGNIQETQYF. DNA for the CDR3: TGCGCCAGCAGCCAAGAAGGCGGGAATATACAAGAGACCCAGTACTTC.

Only a few counts were recorded for this clonotype. The rearrangement uses TRBV6-6 and TRBJ1-1; no firm D call. Trimming took off 2 bases at V and 7 bases at J, with 11 bases between the two ends. Per the germline V gene, CDR1 is MNHNY and CDR2 is SVGAGI (reference sequence). This CDR3 is 13 amino acids long. The CDR3 region has the DNA TGTGCCAGCAGTTACACCCGAGACGGTGAAGCTTTCTTT. As protein: CASSYTRDGEAFF.

The sample holds a few counts of this clonotype. This chain joins TRBV20-1 and TRBJ2-2, with a weak D call TRBD2 (5 bases). V was shortened by 1 base and J by 2 bases, with 11 bases between the two germline ends. CDR1 and CDR2 from the germline V gene are DFQATT and SNEGSKA (reference sequence). This CDR3 contains 15 residues. The CDR3 DNA follows: TGCAGTGCTAGAGGGCGCCGGGGAAACACCGGGGAGCTGTTTTTT. Residues: CSARGRRGNTGELFF.

This clonotype was seen a few times. The genes are TRBV9 and TRBJ2-2, with 9 bases identical to TRBD1. The CDR3 is 15 residues long. V lost 4 bases, J lost 7 bases, and 8 bases stayed unmatched. Germline CDR1 SGDLS, CDR2 YYNGEE. The CDR3 sequence is CASSRTTGGIGELFF. CDR3 DNA sequence: TGTGCCAGCAGCAGGACGACAGGGGGAATCGGGGAGCTGTTTTTT.